This T cell receptor beta chain was retrieved from a study of OX40 agonist ivuxolimab in advanced cancers. Looking at the study overall: Ivuxolimab doses were 0.01, 0.1, 0.3, 1.5, 3 or 10 mg/kg every 2 weeks.

Cycle 7 day 1, cycle 4 day 1, and baseline were the timepoints at which blood was sampled. General study findings and limits: The CD4+ and CD8+ T cells in the blood had expanded clonally by week 6 at 0.1 to 3.0 mg/kg. It was also the case that some nonresponders had low normalized T-cell clonal expansion.

Using immunoSEQ multiplex PCR, the repertoire was profiled, and TCRdb retains in-frame clones only, with some absent. Seen here are roughly 62,000 clones, roughly 86% observed once, and the top ten hold roughly 2.7%. About this clone itself: Antigen unknown.

CDR1 is SGHTA and CDR2 is FQGTGA in the germline V gene. Unmatched junction bases numbered 7, after V lost 0 bases and J lost 1 base. This CDR3 is 17 amino acids long. Sequenced here: CD4+ or CD8+ T cells sorted from blood, sampled in a trial of the OX40 agonist ivuxolimab. The sequence came from an adult with an advanced solid tumor such as melanoma, head and neck, liver or kidney cancer. This chain links TRBV7-3 with TRBJ2-3; 7 bases agree with TRBD2. CDR3 DNA sequence: TGTGCCAGCAGCTTAACATCCAGCGGGGCCGGCACAGATACGCAGTATTTT. The encoded protein is CASSLTSSGAGTDTQYF.